The 12 T cell receptor beta chains in this list originate from one sample, sequenced in a study of shared clonotypes between healthy human individuals. The repertoire was sequenced with immunoSEQ multiplex PCR; TCRdb's copy has only in-frame clones and lacks some. This table holds about 2 million clones, 85% to 95% found once. The sequencing input was naive CD4+ T cells sorted from blood. The subset: CD45RA+ positively selected. The receptors shown here come from a man aged 18 to 35 in good health.

The genes are TRBV15 and TRBJ2-1, with TRBD2 identical over 10 bases. The CDR3 has 20 residues. Germline trimming cut 4 bases from V and 4 bases from J; bases unmatched to any gene: 19. Germline V gives CDR1 LNHNV, CDR2 YYDKDF (reference sequence). CDR3 sequence: CATSNQGQTGPGLAYNEQFF. The DNA for the CDR3 is TGTGCCACCAGCAACCAGGGACAGACTGGACCGGGACTAGCGTACAATGAGCAGTTCTTC.

The chain employs TRBV6-1 and TRBJ2-4; possible D gene TRBD1, 6 bases. The CDR3 runs 14 residues. With 5 bases removed from V and 0 bases from J, the gap between germline ends came to 8 bases. CDR1 and CDR2 from the germline V gene are MNHNS and SASEGT. This chain's CDR3 is CASSTGLAKNIQYF. The CDR3 coding sequence is TGTGCCAGCAGTACAGGGCTAGCCAAAAACATTCAGTACTTC.

The genes are TRBV9 and TRBJ2-2; D is ambiguous. Germline V CDR1 and CDR2: SGDLS, YYNGEE. The CDR3 consists of 13 residues. Trimming removed 3 bases from V and 3 bases from J, with 6 bases in between. CDR3 amino acids: CASSALDTGELFF. Written as DNA, the CDR3 is TGTGCCAGCAGCGCCCTCGACACCGGGGAGCTGTTTTTT.

Comments on this clone: The junction shows a germline mismatch at one end, possibly a read error. The chain couples TRBV7-9 to TRBJ2-2, with 8 bases fitting TRBD2. Germline assignment: CDR1 SEHNR and CDR2 FQNEAQ (reference sequence). This CDR3 comprises 15 residues. CDR3 in amino acids: CASSLRLANSGELFF. CDR3 coding DNA: TGTGCCAGCAGCTTAAGACTAGCGAACTCCGGGGAGCTGTTTTTT. Drawing the rest from reference TRBV7-9 and TRBJ2-2, the complete variable domain is DTGVSQNPRHKITKRGQNVTFRCDPISEHNRLYWYRQTLGQGPEFLTYFQNEAQLEKSRLLSDRFSAERPKGSFSTLEIQRTEQGDSAMYLCASSLRLANSGELFFGEGSRLTVL.

V usage is TRBV5-1 and J usage is TRBJ2-7, with D maybe TRBD2 (5 bases). Germline V gene lookup returns CDR1 SGHRS and CDR2 YFSETQ. The length of the CDR3 is 14 residues. Trimming took off 0 bases at V and 6 bases at J, with 13 bases between the two ends. CDR3 in DNA: TGCGCCAGCAGCTTGGGGGAGAGAACAGTCGAGCAGTACTTC. Translation gives CASSLGERTVEQYF.

The gene calls are TRBV28 and TRBJ2-7, with D possibly matching TRBD2 (6 bases). The CDR3 extends over 17 amino acids. Between the trimmed V and J ends, which lost 1 base and 4 bases, there was a span of 20 bases. CDR1 and CDR2 from the germline V gene are MDHEN and SYDVKM. The CDR3 sequence: CASSLSRPGRGLYEQYF. The CDR3, as DNA: TGTGCCAGCAGTTTATCGCGTCCGGGGCGGGGATTATACGAGCAGTACTTC.

J is TRBJ2-7 and V is TRBV5-1, with D unresolved. The V gene lost 4 bases and the J gene lost 5 bases, with 19 bases spanning the gap. The germline gives CDR1 SGHRS, CDR2 YFSETQ. The CDR3 length is 15 residues. This CDR3 reads CASSLPSSGRHEQYF. CDR3 sequence (DNA): TGCGCCAGCAGCCTGCCGTCTTCGGGCAGACACGAGCAGTACTTC.

The chain is built from TRBV28 and TRBJ1-2, with D possibly TRBD1 on 6 matching bases. Between the trimmed V and J ends, which lost 6 bases and 7 bases, there was a span of 21 bases. The CDR3 runs 15 residues. Germline CDR1 reads MDHEN; CDR2 reads SYDVKM. CDR3 region: CASSGAGANYLGYTF. CDR3 DNA sequence: TGTGCCAGCAGCGGAGCAGGGGCTAATTACCTTGGCTACACCTTC.

The rearrangement joins TRBV5-8 to TRBJ1-2, with D possibly TRBD1 on 5 matching bases. The germline V gene encodes CDR1 SGHTS and CDR2 YDEGEE. The CDR3 sequence is 16 residues long. Trimming took off 4 bases at V and 1 base at J, with 17 bases between the two ends. CDR3 nucleotide sequence: TGTGCCAGCAGCCCCCCGGGACCGATAATTAACTATGGCTACACCTTC. Its protein product is CASSPPGPIINYGYTF.

The genes are TRBV28 and TRBJ1-2, with 7 bases lining up with TRBD1. The CDR3 is made up of 15 amino acids. The V segment lost 3 bases and the J segment 1 base; nucleotides outside the gene matches: 5. The germline V gene encodes CDR1 MDHEN and CDR2 SYDVKM. CDR3 sequence: CASSFTGDLNYGYTF. The DNA of the CDR3 is TGTGCCAGCAGTTTCACAGGGGATCTTAACTATGGCTACACCTTC.

The rearrangement joins TRBV10-1 to TRBJ2-2; maybe TRBD1 (6 bases). CDR3 length: 12 residues. Germline CDR1 reads WNHNN; CDR2 reads SYGVQD (reference sequence). Trimming stripped 4 bases from V and 7 bases from J, with 7 bases between. The chain's CDR3 is CASSADSGELFF. The CDR3 DNA follows: TGCGCCAGCAGTGCGGACAGCGGGGAGCTGTTTTTT.

CDR3 loop: CASSIDRGLAGETQYF. As DNA, the CDR3 is TGTGCCAGTAGTATAGATCGGGGACTAGCTGGAGAGACCCAGTACTTC. V gene TRBV19 combines with J gene TRBJ2-5; 9 bases fit TRBD2. The CDR3 length is 16 residues. V lost 0 bases to trimming and J lost 4 bases; unmatched junction nucleotides: 6. CDR1 LNHDA and CDR2 SQIVND come from the germline V gene (reference sequence). The full variable domain, rest sourced from reference TRBV19 and TRBJ2-5, is DGGITQSPKYLFRKEGQNVTLSCEQNLNHDAMYWYRQDPGQGLRLIYYSQIVNDFQKGDIAEGYSVSREKKESFPLTVTSAQKNPTAFYLCASSIDRGLAGETQYFGPGTRLLVL.